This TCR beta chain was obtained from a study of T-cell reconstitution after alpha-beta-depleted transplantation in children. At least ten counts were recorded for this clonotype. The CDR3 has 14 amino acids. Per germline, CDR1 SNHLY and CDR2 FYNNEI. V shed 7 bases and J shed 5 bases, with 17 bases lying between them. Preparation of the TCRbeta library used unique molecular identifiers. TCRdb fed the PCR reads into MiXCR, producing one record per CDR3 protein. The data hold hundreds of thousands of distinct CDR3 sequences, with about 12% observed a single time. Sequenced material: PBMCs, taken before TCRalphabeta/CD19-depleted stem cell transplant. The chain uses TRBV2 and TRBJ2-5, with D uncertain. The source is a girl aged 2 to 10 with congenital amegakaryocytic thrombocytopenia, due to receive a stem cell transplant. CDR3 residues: CASTPERIAETQYF. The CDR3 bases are TGTGCCAGCACCCCAGAAAGAATCGCGGAGACCCAGTACTTC. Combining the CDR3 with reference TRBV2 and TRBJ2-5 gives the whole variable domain EPEVTQTPSHQVTQMGQEVILRCVPISNHLYFYWYRQILGQKVEFLVSFYNNEISEKSEIFDDQFSVERPDGSNFTLKIRSTKLEDSAMYFCASTPERIAETQYFGPGTRLLVL.